This T cell receptor (beta chain) came from a study of blood T cell repertoires in COVID-19. Study-wide background: The samples span acute and convalescent COVID-19 from the United States, Italy and Spain. PBMCs, B-cell-depleted T cells, or T cells were the source of the cDNA or gDNA that made up the material.

Source study methods: Reference gene primer amplification yielded estimated nucleated cell counts. This table comes from immunoSEQ multiplex PCR, and its TCRdb copy is limited to in-frame clones, with some not included. From that table come the V and J calls and clone size; the DNA was used to work out D and trimming. This table has approximately 59,000 clones, about 81% appearing once. CDR1 is MDHEN and CDR2 is SYDVKM in the germline V gene. The CDR3 sequence is 14 residues long. V was trimmed by 8 bases and J by 1 base, leaving 14 bases between them. This TCR was recovered from a man older than 75 with acute or convalescent COVID-19. Input material: peripheral blood. The chain combines TRBV28 with TRBJ1-1; no definite D call. CDR3: CASRVELGNTEAFF. CDR3 in DNA: TGTGCCAGCCGGGTAGAATTGGGGAACACTGAAGCTTTCTTT.